A single sample is the source of the 27 T cell receptor beta chains below, sequenced in a study of long-term antiretroviral therapy in people with HIV. At the survey level, the v3.0 immunoSEQ assay was run. Method: immunoSEQ multiplex PCR; TCRdb's copy keeps in-frame clones and lacks some. The sample includes tens of thousands of clones, over 90% of them seen just once. This material consisted of unsorted PBMCs, taken 3.7 years after starting antiretroviral therapy. The receptors originated from a woman aged 45-60 years with HIV.

This chain joins TRBV4-1 and TRBJ1-1; D unclear. V lost 0 bases, J lost 2 bases, and 16 bases lay in between. The CDR3 totals 17 residues. CDR1 is MGHRA and CDR2 is YSYEKL in the germline V gene. CDR3 bases: TGCGCCAGCAGCCAAGAGAAGGCTTTAACACAAAACACTGAAGCTTTCTTT. It specifies CASSQEKALTQNTEAFF.

This chain connects TRBV9 to TRBJ2-3, with 9 bases matching TRBD2. V trimming: 4 bases; J trimming: 1 base; junction bases outside the gene matches: 13. Germline V gives CDR1 SGDLS, CDR2 YYNGEE. The CDR3 runs 18 residues. The CDR3 sequence: CASSSRSPGTSRTDTQYF. CDR3 DNA: TGTGCCAGCAGCTCCCGCTCCCCCGGGACTAGCCGCACAGATACGCAGTATTTT.

The chain combines TRBV19 with TRBJ2-2; 11 bases are shared with TRBD1. Germline V lookup: CDR1 LNHDA, CDR2 SQIVND (reference sequence). This CDR3 region has 14 residues. V dropped 6 bases and J dropped 4; count of bases not matched to a gene: 1. CDR3 sequence: CASRGTGGTGELFF. The CDR3 DNA is TGTGCCAGTAGGGGGACAGGGGGCACCGGGGAGCTGTTTTTT.

The chain joins TRBV6-1 to TRBJ2-7; the D gene is possibly TRBD1 (5 bases). The germline gives CDR1 MNHNS, CDR2 SASEGT. The CDR3 loop spans 13 amino acids. The V and J ends lost 6 bases and 3 bases respectively, with 12 bases between them. CDR3 in DNA: TGTGCCAGCAGGGAGACAGCGCTCTACGAGCAGTACTTC. Translated: CASRETALYEQYF.

This clone has just one count. The chain recombines TRBV6-6 with TRBJ2-7, with D uncertain. The CDR3 is 12 residues long. Trimming left V 6 bases short and J 3 bases short, with 9 bases between. Germline-derived CDR1 and CDR2 are MNHNY and SVGAGI (reference sequence). In DNA form, the CDR3 reads TGTGCCAGCAGCCAACAGAGCTACGAGCAGTACTTC. Its protein is CASSQQSYEQYF.

The rearrangement uses TRBV7-9 and TRBJ1-3; D unclear. Germline values: CDR1 SEHNR, CDR2 FQNEAQ (reference sequence). This CDR3 comprises 14 residues. Between the trimmed V and J ends, which lost 1 base and 5 bases, there was a span of 9 bases. CDR3 nucleotides: TGTGCCAGCAGCTTAGGGGCAGGAAGAAACACCATATATTTT. This codes for CASSLGAGRNTIYF. Together with reference TRBV7-9 and TRBJ1-3, the CDR3 gives the full variable domain: DTGVSQNPRHKITKRGQNVTFRCDPISEHNRLYWYRQTLGQGPEFLTYFQNEAQLEKSRLLSDRFSAERPKGSFSTLEIQRTEQGDSAMYLCASSLGAGRNTIYFGEGSWLTVV.

The V call is TRBV13, the J call TRBJ2-2; D uncertain. Germline CDR1 PRHDT, CDR2 FYEKMQ (reference sequence). With 0 bases removed from V and 5 bases from J, the gap between germline ends came to 4 bases. This CDR3 region has 13 residues. The CDR3 is CASSLGATGELFF. The CDR3 DNA reads as TGTGCCAGCAGCTTAGGGGCAACCGGGGAGCTGTTTTTT.

J is TRBJ2-1 and V is TRBV6-5, with TRBD1 matching over 9 bases. Trimming took 6 bases from V and 5 from J; bases not matched to a gene: 8. Germline V gene lookup returns CDR1 MNHEY and CDR2 SVGAGI. This CDR3 contains 15 residues. The CDR3 sequence is CASRAGTGINNEQFF. Written as DNA, the CDR3 is TGTGCCAGCAGAGCCGGGACAGGGATAAACAATGAGCAGTTCTTC.

The chain combines TRBV7-2 with TRBJ2-5; maybe TRBD2 (7 bases). The CDR3 runs 15 residues. From germline, CDR1 is SGHTA and CDR2 FQGNSA. The V end lost 6 bases, the J end lost 5 bases, and 19 bases lay between the germline ends. The CDR3 nucleotides read TGTGCCAGCAGTTTAAAGGGGGGGGTAGGGGAGACCCAGTACTTC. This encodes CASSLKGGVGETQYF.

The chain links TRBV5-1 to TRBJ1-1, with D unresolved. This CDR3 comprises 12 residues. Trimming left V 5 bases short and J 3 bases short, with 8 bases between. Germline V gene sequence: CDR1 SGHRS, CDR2 YFSETQ. CDR3 nucleotides: TGCGCCAGCAGATGGGGTGACACTGAAGCTTTCTTT. It translates to CASRWGDTEAFF.

The chain combines TRBV2 with TRBJ2-5, with D uncertain. Trimming stripped 3 bases from V and 5 bases from J, with 4 bases between. This CDR3 comprises 11 residues. Germline CDR1 and CDR2: SNHLY and FYNNEI. As DNA, the CDR3 is TGTGCCAGCAGTGAGGGCGAGACCCAGTACTTC. The encoded protein is CASSEGETQYF. Complete variable domain (other parts from reference TRBV2 and TRBJ2-5): EPEVTQTPSHQVTQMGQEVILRCVPISNHLYFYWYRQILGQKVEFLVSFYNNEISEKSEIFDDQFSVERPDGSNFTLKIRSTKLEDSAMYFCASSEGETQYFGPGTRLLVL.

The CDR3 region has the DNA TGTGCCAGCAGCCAAGATCCGGGGCCTAATTCACCCCTCCACTTT. It yields the protein CASSQDPGPNSPLHF. The rearrangement links TRBV4-2 to TRBJ1-6; weak D call: TRBD1 (5 bases). Germline CDR1 is LGHNA and CDR2 is YNFKEQ. CDR3 length equals 15 residues. V lost 0 bases and J lost 6, with 9 bases in between.

V is TRBV23-1 and J is TRBJ2-7, with 7 bases aligning to TRBD1. TRBV23-1 is designated an ORF whose function remains uncertain. V lost 6 bases and J lost 5; bases outside the gene matches: 10. This CDR3 is 14 amino acids long. The DNA of the CDR3 is TGCGCCAGCAGAAAGACAGGGACGTCCCACGAGCAGTACTTC. This codes for CASRKTGTSHEQYF.

This chain joins TRBV5-1 and TRBJ2-3; TRBD1 aligns across 7 bases. The CDR3 runs to 14 residues. Losses at the gene ends were 0 bases for V and 5 bases for J; bases not matched to a gene: 3. From germline, CDR1 is SGHRS and CDR2 YFSETQ. The CDR3 reads CASSLAGGIDTQYF. The CDR3 DNA follows: TGCGCCAGCAGCTTGGCAGGGGGTATAGATACGCAGTATTTT.

The chain is built from TRBV30 and TRBJ1-2; a possible D gene is TRBD1 (5 bases). Germline V gene lookup returns CDR1 GTSNPN and CDR2 SVGIG (reference sequence). This CDR3 has 12 amino acids. Trimming took 5 bases from V and 2 from J, leaving 9 bases between them. Written as DNA, the CDR3 is TGTGCCTGGGAGCAGGGAAACTATGGCTACACCTTC. It yields the protein CAWEQGNYGYTF. Looking up the rest from reference TRBV30 and TRBJ1-2 gives the full variable domain: SQTIHQWPATLVQPVGSPLSLECTVEGTSNPNLYWYRQAAGRGLQLLFYSVGIGQISSEVPQNLSASRPQDRQFILSSKKLLLSDSGFYLCAWEQGNYGYTFGSGTRLTVV.

This clone has a single count. Here the CDR3 reads CASSLVRDGTYNEQFF. As DNA, the CDR3 is TGTGCCAGCAGCTTGGTCCGGGACGGCACCTACAATGAGCAGTTCTTC. The V gene is TRBV5-6, the J gene TRBJ2-1; D assignment may be TRBD1 or TRBD2 (5 bases each). Germline-derived CDR1 and CDR2 are SGHDT and YYEEEE. Trimming stripped 0 bases from V and 2 bases from J, with 12 bases between. The CDR3 totals 16 residues.

The chain combines TRBV5-8 with TRBJ2-7; perhaps TRBD2 as D (6 bases). V was shortened by 0 bases and J by 4 bases, with 11 bases between the two germline ends. The CDR3 has 14 amino acids. Per the germline V gene, CDR1 is SGHTS and CDR2 is YDEGEE. The CDR3 sequence is CASSLGLGVYEQYF. The CDR3 DNA reads as TGTGCCAGCAGCTTGGGACTAGGGGTTTACGAGCAGTACTTC.

The rearrangement uses TRBV5-4 and TRBJ2-5, with D perhaps matching TRBD1 or TRBD2 (5 bases each). Trimming stripped 0 bases from V and 4 bases from J, with 22 bases between. The CDR3 contains 18 residues. Germline V gene sequence: CDR1 SGHNT, CDR2 YYREEE (reference sequence). The CDR3 sequence is CASSLGGQGVRAGETQYF. CDR3 nucleotides: TGTGCCAGCAGCTTGGGGGGTCAGGGCGTCAGGGCGGGAGAGACCCAGTACTTC.

The chain combines TRBV7-2 with TRBJ1-2, with 9 bases identical to TRBD1. Germline V gives CDR1 SGHTA, CDR2 FQGNSA. The CDR3 sequence is 15 residues long. The J segment lost 1 base and the V segment lost 2 bases, leaving 2 bases of the junction unmatched. In DNA form, the CDR3 reads TGTGCCAGCAGCTTAACGGGACAGGGTAACTATGGCTACACCTTC. Translating it yields CASSLTGQGNYGYTF.

The J gene is TRBJ2-1, the V gene TRBV6-5, with 10 bases matching TRBD2. This CDR3 has 15 residues. Germline CDR1 MNHEY, CDR2 SVGAGI. J lost 6 bases, V lost 6 bases, and 8 bases had no gene match. CDR3 sequence reads: CASSRPSGGANEQFF. The CDR3, as DNA: TGTGCCAGCAGCCGTCCCAGCGGGGGGGCCAATGAGCAGTTCTTC.

The chain joins TRBV9 to TRBJ1-2; D is perhaps TRBD1 (5 bases). With 2 bases removed from V and 0 bases from J, the gap between germline ends came to 14 bases. In germline, CDR1 is SGDLS, CDR2 YYNGEE. The CDR3 contains 16 residues. The CDR3 nucleotides read TGTGCCAGCAGCGTGCACCGGGGGGGAGCTAACTATGGCTACACCTTC. Amino acids: CASSVHRGGANYGYTF.

The V and J genes are TRBV13 and TRBJ2-4, with 9 bases fitting TRBD2. V gave up 2 bases and J gave up 7 bases; unmatched junction bases: 9. Germline V gene data show CDR1 as PRHDT and CDR2 as FYEKMQ (reference sequence). This CDR3 has 16 residues. The CDR3 DNA is TGTGCCAGCAGCTTAAGGGGTAGCGGGGGTCGGAACATTCAGTACTTC. Its translation: CASSLRGSGGRNIQYF.

V and J are TRBV6-5 and TRBJ2-7; D is perhaps TRBD2 (7 bases). V was cut by 6 bases and J by 5 bases, with 17 bases left in between. This CDR3 has 14 residues. The germline V gene has CDR1 MNHEY and CDR2 SVGAGI. DNA for the CDR3: TGTGCCAGCAGCCTAGGGGGGGCTTTAAACGAGCAGTACTTC. Protein sequence: CASSLGGALNEQYF.

This chain joins TRBV7-3 and TRBJ1-5; 7 bases map to TRBD1. V was pared by 7 bases and J by 0 bases, with 9 bases of the junction left unmatched. The CDR3 spans 16 residues. Germline V lookup: CDR1 SGHTA, CDR2 FQGTGA. Written as DNA, the CDR3 is TGTGCCAGCACCACGGAGGGGGCGTATAGCAATCAGCCCCAGCATTTT. It is translated as CASTTEGAYSNQPQHF. The full variable domain, rest sourced from reference TRBV7-3 and TRBJ1-5, is GAGVSQTPSNKVTEKGKYVELRCDPISGHTALYWYRQSLGQGPEFLIYFQGTGAADDSGLPNDRFFAVRPEGSVSTLKIQRTERGDSAVYLCASTTEGAYSNQPQHFGDGTRLSIL.

J is TRBJ1-2 and V is TRBV2; D might be TRBD1 (5 bases). V was clipped by 4 bases and J by 3 bases, with 12 bases between them. CDR3 length: 14 residues. CDR1 is SNHLY and CDR2 is FYNNEI in the germline V gene. Here the CDR3 reads CASSVGGGDYGYTF. For the CDR3, the DNA is TGTGCCAGCAGTGTGGGGGGTGGGGACTATGGCTACACCTTC.

The V gene is TRBV5-6, the J gene TRBJ1-2, with 9 bases identical to TRBD1. Germline loops: CDR1 SGHDT, CDR2 YYEEEE. Trimming at V came to 2 bases and at J to 8 bases, leaving 16 bases not matched to a gene. This CDR3 is built from 17 residues. DNA of the CDR3: TGTGCCAGCAGCTTCGGACCACAGGGGGCTGGACTTAGAGGCTACACCTTC. Translating gives CASSFGPQGAGLRGYTF.

V and J are TRBV6-6 and TRBJ2-5; D is perhaps TRBD1 (6 bases). This CDR3 region has 14 residues. The germline CDR1 and CDR2 sequences are MNHNY and SVGAGI (reference sequence). V shed 0 bases and J shed 7 bases, with 12 bases lying between them. In DNA, the CDR3 is TGTGCCAGCAGTTACTCTCAACAGGGTGGGACCCAGTACTTC. Translated, it gives CASSYSQQGGTQYF.